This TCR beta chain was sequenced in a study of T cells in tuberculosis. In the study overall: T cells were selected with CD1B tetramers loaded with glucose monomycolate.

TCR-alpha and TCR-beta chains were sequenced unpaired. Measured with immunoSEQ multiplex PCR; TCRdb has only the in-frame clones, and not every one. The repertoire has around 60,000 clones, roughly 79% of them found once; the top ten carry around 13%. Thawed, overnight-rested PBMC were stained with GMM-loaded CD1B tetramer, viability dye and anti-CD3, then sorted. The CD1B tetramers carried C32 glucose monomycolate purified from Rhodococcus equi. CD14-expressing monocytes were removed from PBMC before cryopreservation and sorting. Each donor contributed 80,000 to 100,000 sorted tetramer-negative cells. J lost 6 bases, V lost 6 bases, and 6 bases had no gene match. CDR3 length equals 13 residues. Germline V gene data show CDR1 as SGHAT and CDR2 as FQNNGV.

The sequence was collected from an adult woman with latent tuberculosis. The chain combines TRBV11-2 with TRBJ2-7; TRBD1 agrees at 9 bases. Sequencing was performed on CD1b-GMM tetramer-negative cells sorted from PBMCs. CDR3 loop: CASSPGQGREQYF. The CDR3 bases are TGTGCCAGCAGTCCGGGACAGGGTCGCGAGCAGTACTTC.